A single sample gave rise to the 19 T cell receptor beta chains below, sequenced in a study of technical replicates of blood from a handful of donors. The assay was immunoSEQ multiplex PCR, and TCRdb's table has in-frame clones only and misses some. The sample lists about 53,000 clones, around 84% occurring once. The specimen sequenced was PBMCs. These receptors were collected from a human donor in good health. Some clones in this sample may be carry-over from other donors' samples.

The chain employs TRBV30 and TRBJ1-3; D gene ambiguous. The CDR3 extends over 13 amino acids. Trimming stripped 1 base from V and 4 bases from J, with 8 bases between. CDR1 and CDR2 from the germline V gene are GTSNPN and SVGIG (reference sequence). The CDR3 here is CAWSGGLGNTIYF. DNA of the CDR3: TGTGCCTGGAGTGGAGGTTTGGGAAACACCATATATTTT.

In its sample, this clone was seen once. This chain uses TRBV13 with TRBJ2-1; 14 positions match TRBD2. There are 16 residues in the CDR3. CDR1 and CDR2 (germline): PRHDT, FYEKMQ (reference sequence). V shed 5 bases, J shed 8 bases, and the junction held 8 bases outside the gene matches. CDR3 nucleotides: TGTGCCAGCAGCCCACCGGGACTAGCGGGAGTTGATGAGCAGTTCTTC. Translation gives CASSPPGLAGVDEQFF. The full variable domain, its missing parts supplied by reference TRBV13 and TRBJ2-1, is AAGVIQSPRHLIKEKRETATLKCYPIPRHDTVYWYQQGPGQDPQFLISFYEKMQSDKGSIPDRFSAQQFSDYHSELNMSSLELGDSALYFCASSPPGLAGVDEQFFGPGTRLTVL.

The chain combines TRBV21-1 with TRBJ1-6. TRBV21-1 counts as a pseudogene. This CDR3 has 13 amino acids. The CDR3 spells CASSKYRVMPLHF. In DNA, the CDR3 is TGTGCCAGCAGCAAATATCGGGTAATGCCCCTCCACTTT.

This sequence joins TRBV4-3 and TRBJ2-3; 7 nucleotides agree with TRBD1. With V trimmed by 4 bases and J by 1 base, 2 bases remained unmatched. The CDR3 is 14 residues long. CDR1 and CDR2 from the germline V gene are LGHNA and YSLEER. The CDR3 nucleotides read TGCGCCAGCAGCCTCGACAGGGGCACAGATACGCAGTATTTT. Translating it yields CASSLDRGTDTQYF.

The J gene is TRBJ1-5, the V gene TRBV7-9, with 7 bases lining up with TRBD1. The CDR3 runs to 14 residues. V shed 5 bases and J 7 bases; nucleotides not matched to a gene: 8. The germline V gene encodes CDR1 SEHNR and CDR2 FQNEAQ (reference sequence). The CDR3 loop is CASSPDRDGQPQHF. CDR3 DNA sequence: TGTGCCAGCAGCCCAGACAGGGACGGCCAGCCCCAGCATTTT.

The chain is built from TRBV6-6 and TRBJ1-1; 12 bases are a match to TRBD1. Losses at the gene ends were 6 bases for V and 6 bases for J; bases not matched to a gene: 5. Germline V CDR1 and CDR2: MNHNY, SVGAGI (reference sequence). The CDR3 runs 14 residues. CDR3 nucleotides: TGTGCCAGCAGGGCCGGGACAGGGGGCCCTGAAGCTTTCTTT. Protein sequence: CASRAGTGGPEAFF.

The chain couples TRBV4-1 to TRBJ2-1, with 10 bases matching TRBD2. CDR3 length: 20 residues. The germline gives CDR1 MGHRA, CDR2 YSYEKL. The ends lost 3 bases at V and 0 bases at J; junction bases unmatched: 14. CDR3 region: CASSQIASSGGLSSYNEQFF. The CDR3 DNA sequence: TGCGCCAGCAGCCAGATCGCGTCTAGCGGGGGCCTTAGCTCCTACAATGAGCAGTTCTTC.

This rearrangement joins TRBV19 to TRBJ1-1; D is unresolved. CDR3 length: 14 amino acids. CDR1 is LNHDA, CDR2 SQIVND, per germline (reference sequence). Trimming cost V 4 bases and J 2 bases, with 11 bases left between them. The CDR3 sequence is CASSTPTLNTEAFF. The CDR3 DNA follows: TGTGCCAGTAGTACCCCGACACTTAACACTGAAGCTTTCTTT. Full variable domain (rest looked up from reference TRBV19 and TRBJ1-1): DGGITQSPKYLFRKEGQNVTLSCEQNLNHDAMYWYRQDPGQGLRLIYYSQIVNDFQKGDIAEGYSVSREKKESFPLTVTSAQKNPTAFYLCASSTPTLNTEAFFGQGTRLTVV.

The V and J genes are TRBV25-1 and TRBJ2-5; 11 nucleotides agree with TRBD2. With V trimmed by 4 bases and J by 4 bases, 14 bases remained unmatched. The CDR3 extends over 18 amino acids. The germline gives CDR1 MGHDK, CDR2 SYGVNS. The chain's CDR3 is CASSAPGLAGTSPETQYF. The CDR3 nucleotides read TGTGCCAGCAGTGCCCCAGGACTAGCGGGTACCTCCCCAGAGACCCAGTACTTC.

This clone has only a few counts. The chain links TRBV7-2 to TRBJ1-3; no reliable D call. The CDR3 is made up of 14 amino acids. CDR1 SGHTA and CDR2 FQGNSA come from the germline V gene. V was pared by 4 bases and J by 4 bases, with 11 bases between. The CDR3 nucleotides read TGTGCCAGCAGCTGGCGATCACAGGGAAACACCATATATTTT. Its translation: CASSWRSQGNTIYF.

This chain links TRBV5-4 with TRBJ1-3; D is ambiguous. The CDR3 has 15 residues. The V gene lost 4 bases and the J gene lost 4 bases, with 15 bases spanning the gap. Germline-derived CDR1 and CDR2 are SGHNT and YYREEE (reference sequence). CDR3 in DNA: TGTGCCAGCAGCGGCGGTTTGGCAGCGGGAAACACCATATATTTT. Translation gives CASSGGLAAGNTIYF.

This rearrangement joins TRBV10-3 to TRBJ2-7; a weak D match, TRBD1 (6 bases). CDR1 ENHRY and CDR2 SYGVKD come from the germline V gene. Trimming left V 0 bases short and J 5 bases short, with 17 bases between. This CDR3 contains 16 residues. The CDR3 spells CAISESGADSADEQYF. CDR3 nucleotide sequence: TGTGCCATCAGTGAGTCGGGGGCAGATAGTGCGGACGAGCAGTACTTC.

This clone was recorded only once. The chain is built from TRBV4-2 and TRBJ2-2; 11 bases fit TRBD2. Germline V CDR1 and CDR2: LGHNA, YNFKEQ. Trimming removed 2 bases from V and 6 bases from J; junction bases left unmatched: 5. There are 16 residues in the CDR3. CDR3 nucleotides: TGTGCCAGCAGCCAATCACTAGCGGGAGTGGCCGGGGAGCTGTTTTTT. This sequence encodes CASSQSLAGVAGELFF.

This chain connects TRBV6-5 to TRBJ2-4, with D possibly being TRBD2 (5 bases). In germline, CDR1 is MNHEY, CDR2 SVGAGI. This CDR3 spans 13 amino acids. The V end was cut by 8 bases, the J end by 8 bases, with 16 bases between. CDR3 DNA sequence: TGTGCCAGCGCCGAGAGTGGGAGAGACATTCAGTACTTC. This codes for CASAESGRDIQYF.

This chain joins TRBV10-3 and TRBJ1-2; 12 bases map to TRBD1. Trimming at V came to 0 bases and at J to 8 bases, leaving 1 base not matched to a gene. The CDR3 covers 14 residues. Germline V lookup: CDR1 ENHRY, CDR2 SYGVKD. CDR3 amino acids: CAISESGTGGGYTF. For the CDR3, the DNA is TGTGCCATCAGTGAGTCTGGGACAGGGGGCGGCTACACCTTC.

This clone occurred many times. The genes are TRBV7-9 and TRBJ1-1; 9 bases align to TRBD1. CDR1 and CDR2 (germline): SEHNR, FQNEAQ (reference sequence). The CDR3 sequence is 14 residues long. Trimming cost V 3 bases and J 4 bases; bases outside gene matches: 3. The CDR3 here is CASSFRDRATEAFF. The DNA of the CDR3 is TGTGCCAGCAGCTTCCGGGACAGGGCCACTGAAGCTTTCTTT.

The V gene is TRBV7-2, the J gene TRBJ2-5, with D tentatively TRBD1 (8 bases). In germline, CDR1 is SGHTA, CDR2 FQGNSA. V was shortened by 5 bases and J by 2 bases, with 18 bases between the two germline ends. This CDR3 has 16 amino acids. The CDR3 reads CASSAQGAGLQETQYF. The CDR3 coding sequence is TGTGCCAGCAGCGCCCAGGGGGCGGGACTACAAGAGACCCAGTACTTC.

This clone was counted once. V and J are TRBV2 and TRBJ2-3; tentative D call: TRBD2 (6 bases). Germline V gene sequence: CDR1 SNHLY, CDR2 FYNNEI. V gave up 4 bases and J gave up 5 bases, with 7 bases separating them. This CDR3 region has 12 residues. The CDR3 region is CASSGDLDTQYF. The CDR3, as DNA: TGTGCCAGCAGTGGGGACTTAGATACGCAGTATTTT.

This rearrangement joins TRBV7-9 to TRBJ2-7, with D tentatively TRBD1 (6 bases). This CDR3 region has 13 residues. The germline CDR1 and CDR2 sequences are SEHNR and FQNEAQ (reference sequence). The V and J ends lost 5 bases and 6 bases respectively, with 14 bases between them. DNA for the CDR3: TGTGCCAGCAGCGCCAGCCAGGGGATCGAGCAGTACTTC. This sequence encodes CASSASQGIEQYF. Full variable domain (remainder filled in from reference TRBV7-9 and TRBJ2-7): DTGVSQNPRHKITKRGQNVTFRCDPISEHNRLYWYRQTLGQGPEFLTYFQNEAQLEKSRLLSDRFSAERPKGSFSTLEIQRTEQGDSAMYLCASSASQGIEQYFGPGTRLTVT.